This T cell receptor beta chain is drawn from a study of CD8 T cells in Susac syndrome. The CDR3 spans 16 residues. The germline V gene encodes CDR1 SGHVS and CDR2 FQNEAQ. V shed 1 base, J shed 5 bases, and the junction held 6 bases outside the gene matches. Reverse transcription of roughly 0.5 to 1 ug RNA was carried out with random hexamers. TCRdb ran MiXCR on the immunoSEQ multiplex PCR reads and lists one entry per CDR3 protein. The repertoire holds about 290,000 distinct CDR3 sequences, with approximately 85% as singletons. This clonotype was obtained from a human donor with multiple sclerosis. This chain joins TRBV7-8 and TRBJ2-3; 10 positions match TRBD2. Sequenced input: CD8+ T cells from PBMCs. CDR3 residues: CASSLGHLAGEDTQYF. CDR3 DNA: TGTGCCAGCAGCTTAGGGCACCTAGCGGGGGAAGATACGCAGTATTTT.